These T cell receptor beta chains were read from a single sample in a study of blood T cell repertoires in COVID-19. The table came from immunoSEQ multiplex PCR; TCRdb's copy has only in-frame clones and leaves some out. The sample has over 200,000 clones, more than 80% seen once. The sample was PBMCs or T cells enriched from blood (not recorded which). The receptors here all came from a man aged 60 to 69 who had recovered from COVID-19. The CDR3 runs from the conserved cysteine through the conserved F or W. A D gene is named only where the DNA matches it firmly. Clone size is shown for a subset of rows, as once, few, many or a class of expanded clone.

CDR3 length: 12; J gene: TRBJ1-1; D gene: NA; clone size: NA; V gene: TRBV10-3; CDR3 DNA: TGTGCCATCAGTGAGTCGGCGGAAAAAGCTTTCTTT; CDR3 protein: CAISESAEKAFF
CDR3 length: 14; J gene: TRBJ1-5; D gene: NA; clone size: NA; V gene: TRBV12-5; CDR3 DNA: TGTGCTAGTGGGCGTAACGGGATCGGCCAGCCCCAGCATTTT; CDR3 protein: CASGRNGIGQPQHF
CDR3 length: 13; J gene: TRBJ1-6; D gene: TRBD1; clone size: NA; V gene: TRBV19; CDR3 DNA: TGTGCCAGTAGTTCTCGGGACAGAACCCCCCTCCACTTT; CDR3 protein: CASSSRDRTPLHF
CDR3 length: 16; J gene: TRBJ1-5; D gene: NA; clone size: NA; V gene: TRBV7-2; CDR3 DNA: TGTGCCAGCAGCTTAGTGACAGGCCCTTGGAATCAGCCCCAGCATTTT; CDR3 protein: CASSLVTGPWNQPQHF
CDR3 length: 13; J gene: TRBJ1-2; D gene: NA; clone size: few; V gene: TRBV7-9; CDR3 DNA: TGTGCCAGCAGCTTAGGGACAGCGGATGGCTACACCTTC; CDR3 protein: CASSLGTADGYTF
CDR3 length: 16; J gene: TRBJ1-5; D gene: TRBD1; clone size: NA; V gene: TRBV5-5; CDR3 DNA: TGTGCCAGCAGCCTGACAGGGGGCGCGGGCAATCAGCCCCAGCATTTT; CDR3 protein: CASSLTGGAGNQPQHF
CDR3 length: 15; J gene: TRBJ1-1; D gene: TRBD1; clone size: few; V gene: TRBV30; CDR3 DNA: TGTGCCTGGAGTACGCCGGGACAGGGGGTTACTGAAGCTTTCTTT; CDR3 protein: CAWSTPGQGVTEAFF
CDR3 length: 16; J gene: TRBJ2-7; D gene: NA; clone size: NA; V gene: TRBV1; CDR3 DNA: TGCACCAGCAGCCAGTCCGGGACTAGCGTATCTTACGAGCAGTACTTC; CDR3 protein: CTSSQSGTSVSYEQYF
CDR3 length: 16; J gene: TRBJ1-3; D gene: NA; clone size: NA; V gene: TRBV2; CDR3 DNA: TGTGCCAGCGGAAGGGGCAGTTCCTACTCTGGAAACACCATATATTTT; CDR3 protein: CASGRGSSYSGNTIYF
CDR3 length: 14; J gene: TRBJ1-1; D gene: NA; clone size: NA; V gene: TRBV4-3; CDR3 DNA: TGCGCCAGCAGCCAAGAGCCAAGGAGCACTGAAGCTTTCTTT; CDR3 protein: CASSQEPRSTEAFF
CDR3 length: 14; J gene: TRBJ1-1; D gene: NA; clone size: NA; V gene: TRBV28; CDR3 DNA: TGTGCCAGCAACGAATACATTGTGGACACTGAAGCTTTCTTT; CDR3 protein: CASNEYIVDTEAFF
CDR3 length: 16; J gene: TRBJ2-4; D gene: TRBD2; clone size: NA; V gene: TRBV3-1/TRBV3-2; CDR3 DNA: TGTGCCAGCAGCCCTGTAGCGGGGGGGTTCAAAAACATTCAGTACTTC; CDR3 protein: CASSPVAGGFKNIQYF
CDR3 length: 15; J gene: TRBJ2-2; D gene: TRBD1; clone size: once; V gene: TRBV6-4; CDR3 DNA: TGTGCCAGCAGACCCCGACAGGGAGTGACCGGGGAGCTGTTTTTT; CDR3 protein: CASRPRQGVTGELFF
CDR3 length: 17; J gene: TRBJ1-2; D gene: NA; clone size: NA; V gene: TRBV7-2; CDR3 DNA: TGTGCCAGCAGCCCGGTCGTGTTGGGGAGAGCTAACTATGGCTACACCTTC; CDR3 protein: CASSPVVLGRANYGYTF
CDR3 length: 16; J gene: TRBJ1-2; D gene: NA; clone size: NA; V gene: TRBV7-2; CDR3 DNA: TGTGCCAGCAGCCCGTCCAGAATGAGGTCTAACTATGGCTACACCTTC; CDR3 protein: CASSPSRMRSNYGYTF
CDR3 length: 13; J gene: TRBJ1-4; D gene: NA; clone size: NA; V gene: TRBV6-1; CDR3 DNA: TGTGCCAGCAGTGAAAGCCCTGGTGAAAAACTGTTTTTT; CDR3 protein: CASSESPGEKLFF
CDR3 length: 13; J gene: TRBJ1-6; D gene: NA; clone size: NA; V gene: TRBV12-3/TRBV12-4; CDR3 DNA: TGTGCCAGCAGTTTAAAGTGGAGCTCACCCCTCCACTTT; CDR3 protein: CASSLKWSSPLHF
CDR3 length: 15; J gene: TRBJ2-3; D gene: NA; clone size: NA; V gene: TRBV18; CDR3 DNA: TGTGCCAGCTCACCACCCCAGGTCCCCACAGATACGCAGTATTTT; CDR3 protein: CASSPPQVPTDTQYF
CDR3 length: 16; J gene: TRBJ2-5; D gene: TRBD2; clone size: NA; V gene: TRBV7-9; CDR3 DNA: TGTGCCAGCAGCTTACGGGTAGCGGGGGGATTAGAGACCCAGTACTTC; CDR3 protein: CASSLRVAGGLETQYF
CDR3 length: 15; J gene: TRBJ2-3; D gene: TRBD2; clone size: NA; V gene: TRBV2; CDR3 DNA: TGTGCCAGCACTTTGACTAGCGGGGGCACAGATACGCAGTATTTT; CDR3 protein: CASTLTSGGTDTQYF
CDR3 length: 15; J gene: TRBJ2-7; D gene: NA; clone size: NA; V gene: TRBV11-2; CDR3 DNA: TGTGCCAGCAGCTTAGATTCGCAGGGGACCTACGAGCAGTACTTC; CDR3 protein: CASSLDSQGTYEQYF
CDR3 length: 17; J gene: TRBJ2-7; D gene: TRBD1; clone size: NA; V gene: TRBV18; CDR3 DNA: TGTGCCAGCTCTCCAATACCCCTGGGACAGGGGGCCTACGAGCAGTACTTC; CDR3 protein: CASSPIPLGQGAYEQYF
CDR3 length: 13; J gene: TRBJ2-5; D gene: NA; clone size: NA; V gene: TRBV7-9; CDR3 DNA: TGTGCCAGCAGCCCCTCTGCAGCGAAGACCCAGTACTTC; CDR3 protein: CASSPSAAKTQYF
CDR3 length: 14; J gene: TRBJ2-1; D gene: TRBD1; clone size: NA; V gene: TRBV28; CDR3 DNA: TGTGCCAGCAGTTTGGAACAGGGGAAGCATGAGCAGTTCTTC; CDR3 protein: CASSLEQGKHEQFF
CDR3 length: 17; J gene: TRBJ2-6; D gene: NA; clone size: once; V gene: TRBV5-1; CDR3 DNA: TGCGCCAGCCGAAAGGGGCAGGACCGCTCTGGGGCCAACGTCCTGACTTTC; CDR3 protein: CASRKGQDRSGANVLTF
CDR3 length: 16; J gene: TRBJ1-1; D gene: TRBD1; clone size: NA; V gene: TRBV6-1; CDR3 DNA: TGTGCCAGCAGTGAAGGGTTCGGGACAGGCGAGAAGGAAGCTTTCTTT; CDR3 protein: CASSEGFGTGEKEAFF
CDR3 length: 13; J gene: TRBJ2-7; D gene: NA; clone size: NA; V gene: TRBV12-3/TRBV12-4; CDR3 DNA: TGTGCCAGCAGTTTGTATACTCTTTGGGAGCAGTACTTC; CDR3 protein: CASSLYTLWEQYF
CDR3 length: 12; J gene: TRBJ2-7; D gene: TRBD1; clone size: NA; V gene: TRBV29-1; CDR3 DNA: TGCAGCGTTGGACAGGGGAGCGACGAGCAGTACTTC; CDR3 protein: CSVGQGSDEQYF
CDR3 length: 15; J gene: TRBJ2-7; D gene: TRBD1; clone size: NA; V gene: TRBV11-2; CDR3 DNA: TGTGCCAGCAGCTATAGCGACAGGGGTCCTCTCGAGCAGTACTTC; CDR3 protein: CASSYSDRGPLEQYF
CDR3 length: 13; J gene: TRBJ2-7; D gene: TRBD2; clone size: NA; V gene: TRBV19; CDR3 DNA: TGTGCCAGTAGTAGAGGGAGGGAGAGCGAGCAGTACTTC; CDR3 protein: CASSRGRESEQYF
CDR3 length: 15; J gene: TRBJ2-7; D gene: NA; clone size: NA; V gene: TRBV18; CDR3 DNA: TGTGCCAGCTCACCACCGAATCAGGGGAGCCACGAGCAGTACTTC; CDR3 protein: CASSPPNQGSHEQYF
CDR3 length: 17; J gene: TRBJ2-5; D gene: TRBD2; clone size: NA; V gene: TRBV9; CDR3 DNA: TGTGCCAGCAGCGTAGCTGCCGGGGGGGACCCTCAAGAGACCCAGTACTTC; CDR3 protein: CASSVAAGGDPQETQYF
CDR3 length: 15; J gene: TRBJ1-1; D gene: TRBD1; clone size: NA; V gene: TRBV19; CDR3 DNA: TGTGCCAGTAGTATAGAGACAGGGGTGAACACTGAAGCTTTCTTT; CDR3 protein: CASSIETGVNTEAFF
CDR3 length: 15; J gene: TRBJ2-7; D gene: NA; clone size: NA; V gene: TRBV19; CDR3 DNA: TGTGCCAGTAGTATAGGGGAGGCAGGGTCCTACGAGCAGTACTTC; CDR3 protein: CASSIGEAGSYEQYF